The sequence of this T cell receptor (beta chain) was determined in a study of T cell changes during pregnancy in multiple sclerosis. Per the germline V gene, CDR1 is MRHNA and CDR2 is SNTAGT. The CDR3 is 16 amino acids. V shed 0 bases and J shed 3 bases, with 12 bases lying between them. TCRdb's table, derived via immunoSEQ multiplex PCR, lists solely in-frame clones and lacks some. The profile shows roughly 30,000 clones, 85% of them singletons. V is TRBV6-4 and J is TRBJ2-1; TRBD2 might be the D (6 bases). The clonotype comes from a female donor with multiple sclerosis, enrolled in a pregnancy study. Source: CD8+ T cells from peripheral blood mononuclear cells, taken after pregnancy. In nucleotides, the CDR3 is TGTGCCAGCAGTGACTCTGTGGGGGGAGGCTACAATGAGCAGTTCTTC. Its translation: CASSDSVGGGYNEQFF.